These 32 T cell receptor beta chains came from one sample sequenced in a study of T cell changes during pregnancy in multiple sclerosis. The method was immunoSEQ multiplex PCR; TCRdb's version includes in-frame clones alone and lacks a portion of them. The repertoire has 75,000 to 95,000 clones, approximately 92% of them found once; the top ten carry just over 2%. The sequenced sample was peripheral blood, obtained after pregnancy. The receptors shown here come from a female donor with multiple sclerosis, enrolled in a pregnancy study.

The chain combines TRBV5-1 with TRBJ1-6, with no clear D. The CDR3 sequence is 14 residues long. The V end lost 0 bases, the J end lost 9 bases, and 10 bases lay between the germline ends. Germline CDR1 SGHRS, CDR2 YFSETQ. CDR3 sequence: CASSLDKSGSPLHF. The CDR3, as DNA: TGCGCCAGCAGCTTGGATAAAAGCGGTTCACCCCTCCACTTT.

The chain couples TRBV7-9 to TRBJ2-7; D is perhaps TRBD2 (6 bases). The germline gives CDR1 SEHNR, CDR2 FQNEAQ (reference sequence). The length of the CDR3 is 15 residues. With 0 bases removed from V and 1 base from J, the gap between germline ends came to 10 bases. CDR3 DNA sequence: TGTGCCAGCAGCTTAGCTGCGGGATATTCCTACGAGCAGTACTTC. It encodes CASSLAAGYSYEQYF.

The CDR3 loop is CASRMGGGAYEQYF. DNA for the CDR3: TGCGCCAGCAGGATGGGCGGGGGGGCCTACGAGCAGTACTTC. V gene TRBV5-1 combines with J gene TRBJ2-7; TRBD2 aligns across 9 bases. V lost 5 bases, J lost 2 bases, and 5 bases stayed unmatched. Germline V gives CDR1 SGHRS, CDR2 YFSETQ. CDR3 length: 14 amino acids.

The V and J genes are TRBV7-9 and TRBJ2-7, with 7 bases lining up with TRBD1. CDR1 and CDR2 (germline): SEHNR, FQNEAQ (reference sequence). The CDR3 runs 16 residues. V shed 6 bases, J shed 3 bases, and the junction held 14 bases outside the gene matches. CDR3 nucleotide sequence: TGTGCCAGCAGTCCCACCCCCGGGCAGGGGGTCTACGAGCAGTACTTC. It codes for CASSPTPGQGVYEQYF.

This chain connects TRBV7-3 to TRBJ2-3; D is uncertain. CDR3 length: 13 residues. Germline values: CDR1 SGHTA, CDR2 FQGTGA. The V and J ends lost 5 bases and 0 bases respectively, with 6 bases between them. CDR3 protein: CASSPASTDTQYF. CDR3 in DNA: TGTGCCAGCAGCCCCGCGAGCACAGATACGCAGTATTTT.

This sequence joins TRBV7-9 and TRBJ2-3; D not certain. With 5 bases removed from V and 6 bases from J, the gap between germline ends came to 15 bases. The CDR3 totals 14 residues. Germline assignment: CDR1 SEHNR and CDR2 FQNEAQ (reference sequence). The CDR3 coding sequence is TGTGCCAGCAGCCCCCCTGAGAGGCTGGATACGCAGTATTTT. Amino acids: CASSPPERLDTQYF.

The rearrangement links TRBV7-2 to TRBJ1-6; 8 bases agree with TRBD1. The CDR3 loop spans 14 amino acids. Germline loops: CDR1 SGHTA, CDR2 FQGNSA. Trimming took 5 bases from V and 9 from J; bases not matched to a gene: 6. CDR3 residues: CASSPGQESSPLHF. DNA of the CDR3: TGTGCCAGCAGCCCGGGACAGGAGTCTTCACCCCTCCACTTT.

The CDR3 protein is CASSHPWGDRIYEQYF. The CDR3 DNA follows: TGTGCCAGCAGCCACCCCTGGGGGGACAGGATCTACGAGCAGTACTTC. The rearrangement joins TRBV4-2 to TRBJ2-7, with TRBD1 identical over 8 bases. CDR1 and CDR2 from the germline V gene are LGHNA and YNFKEQ. The CDR3 sequence is 16 residues long. V gave up 3 bases and J gave up 3 bases; unmatched junction bases: 10.

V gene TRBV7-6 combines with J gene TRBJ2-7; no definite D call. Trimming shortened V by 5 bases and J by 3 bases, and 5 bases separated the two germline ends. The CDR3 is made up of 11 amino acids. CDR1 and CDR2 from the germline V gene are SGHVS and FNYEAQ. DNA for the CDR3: TGTGCCAGCAGCGCACACTACGAGCAGTACTTC. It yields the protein CASSAHYEQYF.

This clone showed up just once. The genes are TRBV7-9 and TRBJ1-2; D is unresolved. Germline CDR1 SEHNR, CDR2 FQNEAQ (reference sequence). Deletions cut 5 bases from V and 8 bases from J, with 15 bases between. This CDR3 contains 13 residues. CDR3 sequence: CASSPGKQNGYTF. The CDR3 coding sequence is TGTGCCAGCAGCCCAGGAAAACAGAACGGCTACACCTTC.

The DNA for the CDR3 is TGTGCCTGGGACCAGGTGGTAGCGGGGATCAGCTCCTACGAGCAGTACTTC. This gives the protein CAWDQVVAGISSYEQYF. The chain couples TRBV30 to TRBJ2-7; 8 nucleotides agree with TRBD2. Germline loops: CDR1 GTSNPN, CDR2 SVGIG (reference sequence). Trimming took 5 bases from V and 0 from J; bases not matched to a gene: 15. The CDR3 extends over 17 amino acids.

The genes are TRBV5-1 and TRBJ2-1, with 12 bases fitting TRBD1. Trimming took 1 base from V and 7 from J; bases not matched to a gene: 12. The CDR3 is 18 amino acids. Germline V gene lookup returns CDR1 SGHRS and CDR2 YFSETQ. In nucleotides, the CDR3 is TGCGCCAGCAGCTTGTCATTTTCGGGACAGGGGGCGGGAAATGAGCAGTTCTTC. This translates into CASSLSFSGQGAGNEQFF. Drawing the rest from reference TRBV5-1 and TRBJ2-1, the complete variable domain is KAGVTQTPRYLIKTRGQQVTLSCSPISGHRSVSWYQQTPGQGLQFLFEYFSETQRNKGNFPGRFSGRQFSNSRSEMNVSTLELGDSALYLCASSLSFSGQGAGNEQFFGPGTRLTVL.

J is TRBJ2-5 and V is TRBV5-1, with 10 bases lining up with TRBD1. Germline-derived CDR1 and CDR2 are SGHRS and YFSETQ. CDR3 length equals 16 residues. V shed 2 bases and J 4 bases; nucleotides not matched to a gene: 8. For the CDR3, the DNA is TGCGCCAGCAGCTTACTGGACAGGGGGGAGGGAGAGACCCAGTACTTC. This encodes CASSLLDRGEGETQYF.

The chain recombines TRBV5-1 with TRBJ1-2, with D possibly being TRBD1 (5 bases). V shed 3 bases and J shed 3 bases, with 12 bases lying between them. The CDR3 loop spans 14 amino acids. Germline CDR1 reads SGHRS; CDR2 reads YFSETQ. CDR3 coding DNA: TGCGCCAGCAGCTGGACCGGGGGAGACTATGGCTACACCTTC. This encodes CASSWTGGDYGYTF.

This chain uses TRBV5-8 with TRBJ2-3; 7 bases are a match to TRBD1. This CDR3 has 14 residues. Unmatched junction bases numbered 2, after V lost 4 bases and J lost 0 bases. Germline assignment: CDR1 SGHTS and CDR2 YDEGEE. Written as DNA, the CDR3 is TGTGCCAGCAGCCCGGGACAGAGCACAGATACGCAGTATTTT. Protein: CASSPGQSTDTQYF. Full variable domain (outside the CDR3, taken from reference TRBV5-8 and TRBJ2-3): EAGVTQSPTHLIKTRGQQATLRCSPISGHTSVYWYQQALGLGLQFLLWYDEGEERNRGNFPPRFSGRQFPNYSSELNVNALELEDSALYLCASSPGQSTDTQYFGPGTRLTVL.

CDR3 sequence reads: CASSPSGRAHEQFF. The CDR3 coding sequence is TGTGCCAGCTCACCTAGCGGGAGGGCCCATGAGCAGTTCTTC. The genes are TRBV18 and TRBJ2-1; TRBD2 matches at 11 bases. The length of the CDR3 is 14 residues. J gave up 8 bases and V 3 bases, and 3 bases lay outside the gene matches. The germline V gene has CDR1 KGHSH and CDR2 LQKENI.

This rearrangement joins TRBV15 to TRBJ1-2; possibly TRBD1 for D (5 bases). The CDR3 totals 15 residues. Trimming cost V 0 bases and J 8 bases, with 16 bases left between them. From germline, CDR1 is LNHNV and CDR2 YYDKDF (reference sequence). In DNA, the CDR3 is TGTGCCACCAGCAGAGACCCACGGGGGGGGGAGGGCTACACCTTC. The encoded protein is CATSRDPRGGEGYTF.

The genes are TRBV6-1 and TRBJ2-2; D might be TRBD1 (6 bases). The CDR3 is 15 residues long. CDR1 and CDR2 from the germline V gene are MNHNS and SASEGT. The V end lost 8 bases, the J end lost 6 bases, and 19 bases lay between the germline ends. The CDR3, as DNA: TGTGCCAGCGGAAAATACGAACACAGGGCCGGGGAGCTGTTTTTT. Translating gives CASGKYEHRAGELFF.

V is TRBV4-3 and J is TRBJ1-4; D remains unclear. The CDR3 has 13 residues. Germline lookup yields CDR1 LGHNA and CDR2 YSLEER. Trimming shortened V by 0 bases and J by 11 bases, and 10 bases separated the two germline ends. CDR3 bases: TGCGCCAGCAGCCAAGATCATTCGGGGAAACTGTTTTTT. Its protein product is CASSQDHSGKLFF.

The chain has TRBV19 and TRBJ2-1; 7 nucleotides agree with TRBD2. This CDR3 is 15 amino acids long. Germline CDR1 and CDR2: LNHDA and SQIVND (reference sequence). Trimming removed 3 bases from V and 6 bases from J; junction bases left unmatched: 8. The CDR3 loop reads CASSIHGGTINEQFF. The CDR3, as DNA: TGTGCCAGTAGTATCCACGGGGGGACCATCAATGAGCAGTTCTTC. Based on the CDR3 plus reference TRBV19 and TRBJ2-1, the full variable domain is DGGITQSPKYLFRKEGQNVTLSCEQNLNHDAMYWYRQDPGQGLRLIYYSQIVNDFQKGDIAEGYSVSREKKESFPLTVTSAQKNPTAFYLCASSIHGGTINEQFFGPGTRLTVL.

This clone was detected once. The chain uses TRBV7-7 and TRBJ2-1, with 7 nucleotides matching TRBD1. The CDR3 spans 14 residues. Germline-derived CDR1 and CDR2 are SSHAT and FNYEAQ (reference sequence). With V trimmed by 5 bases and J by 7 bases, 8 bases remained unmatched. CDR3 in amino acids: CASSPTGAVNEQFF. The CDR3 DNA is TGTGCCAGCAGCCCTACAGGGGCGGTGAATGAGCAGTTCTTC.

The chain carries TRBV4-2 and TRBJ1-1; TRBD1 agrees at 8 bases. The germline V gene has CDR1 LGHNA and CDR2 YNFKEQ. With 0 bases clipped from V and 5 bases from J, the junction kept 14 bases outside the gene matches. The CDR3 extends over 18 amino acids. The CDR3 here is CASSQDLTWQGAWTEAFF. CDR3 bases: TGTGCCAGCAGCCAAGATTTGACGTGGCAGGGGGCTTGGACTGAAGCTTTCTTT.

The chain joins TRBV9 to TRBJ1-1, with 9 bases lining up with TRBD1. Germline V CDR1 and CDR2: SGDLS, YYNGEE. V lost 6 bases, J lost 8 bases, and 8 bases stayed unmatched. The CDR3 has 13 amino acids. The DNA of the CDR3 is TGTGCCAGCACCGTTGGGGACAGGGCAGAAGCTTTCTTT. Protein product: CASTVGDRAEAFF.

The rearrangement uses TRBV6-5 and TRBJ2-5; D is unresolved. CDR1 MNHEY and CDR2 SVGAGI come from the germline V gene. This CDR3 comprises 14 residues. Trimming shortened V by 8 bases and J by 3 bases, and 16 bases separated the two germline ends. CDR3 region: CASGPDGWKETQYF. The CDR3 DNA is TGTGCCAGCGGTCCAGACGGGTGGAAAGAGACCCAGTACTTC.

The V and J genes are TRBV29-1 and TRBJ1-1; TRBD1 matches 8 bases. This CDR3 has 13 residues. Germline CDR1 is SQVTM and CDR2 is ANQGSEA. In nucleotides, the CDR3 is TGCAGTTCCGACAGGGGTCCGGGCACTGAAGCTTTCTTT. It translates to CSSDRGPGTEAFF.

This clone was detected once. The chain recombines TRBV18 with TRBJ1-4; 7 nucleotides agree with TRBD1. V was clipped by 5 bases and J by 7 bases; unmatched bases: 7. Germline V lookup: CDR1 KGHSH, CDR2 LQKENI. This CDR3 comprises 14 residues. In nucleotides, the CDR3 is TGTGCCAGCTCAGCGGACAGGTCGGTTGAAAAACTGTTTTTT. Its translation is CASSADRSVEKLFF.

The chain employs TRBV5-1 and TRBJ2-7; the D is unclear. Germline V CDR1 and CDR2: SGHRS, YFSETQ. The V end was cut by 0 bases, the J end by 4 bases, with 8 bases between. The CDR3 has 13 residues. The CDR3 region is CASSLALEYEQYF. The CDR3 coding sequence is TGCGCCAGCAGCTTGGCTCTGGAGTACGAGCAGTACTTC.

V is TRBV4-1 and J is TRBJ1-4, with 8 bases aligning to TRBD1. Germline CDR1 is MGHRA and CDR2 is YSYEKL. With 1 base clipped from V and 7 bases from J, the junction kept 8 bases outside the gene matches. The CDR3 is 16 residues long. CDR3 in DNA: TGCGCCAGCAGCCAAGGCTGGACAGGGACGGGTGAAAAACTGTTTTTT. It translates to CASSQGWTGTGEKLFF.

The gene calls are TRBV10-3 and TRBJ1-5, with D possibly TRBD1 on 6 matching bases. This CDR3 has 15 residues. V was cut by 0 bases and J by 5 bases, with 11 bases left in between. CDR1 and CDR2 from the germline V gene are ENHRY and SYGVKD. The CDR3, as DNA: TGTGCCATCAGTGAGTCGGGGGGGGCCTATCAGCCCCAGCATTTT. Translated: CAISESGGAYQPQHF.

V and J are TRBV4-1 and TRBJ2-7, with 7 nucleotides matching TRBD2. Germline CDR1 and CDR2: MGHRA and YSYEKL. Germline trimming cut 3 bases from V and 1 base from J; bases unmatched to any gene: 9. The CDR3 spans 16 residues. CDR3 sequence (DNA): TGCGCCAGCAGCCATGGAGCGGGACTGCAGTCCTACGAGCAGTACTTC. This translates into CASSHGAGLQSYEQYF.

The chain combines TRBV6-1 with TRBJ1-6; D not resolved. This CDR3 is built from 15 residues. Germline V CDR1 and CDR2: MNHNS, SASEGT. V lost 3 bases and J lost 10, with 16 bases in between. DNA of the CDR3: TGTGCCAGCAGTGATCGCGTTGGAGATTGGTCACCCCTCCACTTT. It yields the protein CASSDRVGDWSPLHF.

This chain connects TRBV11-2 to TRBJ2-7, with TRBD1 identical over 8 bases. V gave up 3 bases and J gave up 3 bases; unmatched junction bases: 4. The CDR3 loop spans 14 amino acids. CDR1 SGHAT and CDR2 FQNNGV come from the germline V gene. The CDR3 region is CASSFDRGDYEQYF. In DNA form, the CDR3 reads TGTGCCAGCAGCTTTGACAGGGGAGACTACGAGCAGTACTTC.